The present TCR beta chain was sequenced within a study of brain T cells in children with intractable seizures. TCRdb's table, derived via immunoSEQ multiplex PCR, lists solely in-frame clones and lacks some. The sample carries tens of thousands of clones, 85% to 95% recorded once. CDR1 and CDR2 (germline): MNHEY, SMNVEV (reference sequence). The CDR3 loop spans 16 amino acids. The germline V and J ends were trimmed by 5 bases and 5 bases, with 21 bases remaining between them. At least one anti-epileptic drug was given before surgery. The source of this sequence is a boy younger than 18 with focal cortical dysplasia and intractable seizures. V gene TRBV27 combines with J gene TRBJ1-2; perhaps TRBD1 as D (6 bases). The sequencing here drew on peripheral blood, taken at surgery. The CDR3 DNA is TGTGCCAGCAGTCCACGAGGGGGGGCTGATCTGTATGGCTACACCTTC. Its translation: CASSPRGGADLYGYTF.